One sample yielded the 21 T cell receptor beta chains listed below, sequenced in a study of cytomegalovirus exposure and HLA in healthy donors. 60 Vbeta and 13 Jbeta primers were used in PCR. Generated by immunoSEQ multiplex PCR, the TCRdb table keeps only in-frame clones and is missing some. The sample has about 120,000 clones, 74% seen once. The specimen was PBMCs. These receptors originate from a human donor in good health.

The rearrangement uses TRBV30 and TRBJ2-5; TRBD2 aligns across 11 bases. Trimming at V came to 7 bases and at J to 1 base, leaving 5 bases not matched to a gene. Germline-derived CDR1 and CDR2 are GTSNPN and SVGIG (reference sequence). This CDR3 comprises 14 residues. The CDR3 region has the DNA TGTGCCTTCCGACTAGCGGGGAGCCAAGAGACCCAGTACTTC. As protein: CAFRLAGSQETQYF. Combining the CDR3 with reference TRBV30 and TRBJ2-5 gives the whole variable domain SQTIHQWPATLVQPVGSPLSLECTVEGTSNPNLYWYRQAAGRGLQLLFYSVGIGQISSEVPQNLSASRPQDRQFILSSKKLLLSDSGFYLCAFRLAGSQETQYFGPGTRLLVL.

The V and J genes are TRBV5-1 and TRBJ2-3, with D tentatively TRBD2 (7 bases). Deletions cut 9 bases from V and 5 bases from J, with 16 bases between. The CDR3 spans 13 residues. CDR1 and CDR2 (germline): SGHRS, YFSETQ. CDR3 sequence: CATSRGGLDTQYF. The DNA of the CDR3 is TGCGCCACCTCGAGGGGGGGGCTAGATACGCAGTATTTT.

This chain uses TRBV6-5 with TRBJ2-7; tentative D call: TRBD1 (6 bases). Germline V gene data show CDR1 as MNHEY and CDR2 as SVGAGI. V was clipped by 6 bases and J by 11 bases, with 17 bases between them. The CDR3 extends over 12 amino acids. In DNA form, the CDR3 reads TGTGCCAGCAGGACCCAGGGGATCAGGGAGTACTTC. It translates to CASRTQGIREYF.

In its sample, this clone was seen many times. This chain joins TRBV4-2 and TRBJ2-1; 10 positions match TRBD2. Germline trimming cut 3 bases from V and 4 bases from J; bases unmatched to any gene: 6. The germline gives CDR1 LGHNA, CDR2 YNFKEQ. The CDR3 length is 16 residues. CDR3 DNA: TGTGCCAGCAGCCAGGAACTAGCGGGGATTTACAATGAGCAGTTCTTC. Its protein is CASSQELAGIYNEQFF.

The chain links TRBV6-5 to TRBJ2-7; TRBD1 agrees at 9 bases. V was pared by 2 bases and J by 1 base, with 0 bases of the junction left unmatched. The germline gives CDR1 MNHEY, CDR2 SVGAGI. This CDR3 has 14 residues. CDR3 amino acids: CASSYDRGSYEQYF. The CDR3 nucleotides are TGTGCCAGCAGTTACGACAGGGGGTCCTACGAGCAGTACTTC.

Written as DNA, the CDR3 is TGTGCCAGCAGACCTTCCCGCCCCGGGGTGCCCCAGCATTTT. Its protein product is CASRPSRPGVPQHF. The V and J genes are TRBV6-5 and TRBJ1-5, with D hard to call. Germline V gene sequence: CDR1 MNHEY, CDR2 SVGAGI. The CDR3 loop spans 14 amino acids. With 6 bases removed from V and 9 bases from J, the gap between germline ends came to 18 bases.

The V and J genes are TRBV5-4 and TRBJ2-7, with a tentative D call TRBD1 (6 bases). Germline V gene data show CDR1 as SGHNT and CDR2 as YYREEE (reference sequence). Deletions cut 2 bases from V and 3 bases from J, with 12 bases between. The CDR3 has 14 amino acids. In nucleotides, the CDR3 is TGTGCCAGCAGCTTCCCTGGGACAAACTACGAGCAGTACTTC. This encodes CASSFPGTNYEQYF.

The sample holds one count of this clone. This chain connects TRBV5-1 to TRBJ2-1, with 12 bases aligning to TRBD2. This CDR3 has 15 amino acids. Germline CDR1 is SGHRS and CDR2 is YFSETQ. The trim removed 4 bases at V and 4 bases at J, leaving 3 bases unmatched. The CDR3 DNA follows: TGCGCCAGCAGCGGAACTAGCGGGGGGTACAATGAGCAGTTCTTC. It is translated as CASSGTSGGYNEQFF.

This chain uses TRBV30 with TRBJ1-4; 8 nucleotides align to TRBD1. The CDR3 covers 14 residues. Germline assignment: CDR1 GTSNPN and CDR2 SVGIG (reference sequence). V was pared by 0 bases and J by 8 bases, with 5 bases of the junction left unmatched. CDR3 amino acids: CAWSVWTGREKLFF. CDR3 DNA sequence: TGTGCCTGGAGTGTATGGACAGGGAGGGAAAAACTGTTTTTT. Supplemented by reference TRBV30 and TRBJ1-4, the full variable domain reads SQTIHQWPATLVQPVGSPLSLECTVEGTSNPNLYWYRQAAGRGLQLLFYSVGIGQISSEVPQNLSASRPQDRQFILSSKKLLLSDSGFYLCAWSVWTGREKLFFGSGTQLSVL.

The chain uses TRBV29-1 and TRBJ2-7; 8 positions match TRBD1. CDR3 length equals 16 residues. V lost 1 base and J lost 2; bases outside the gene matches: 10. Germline V gives CDR1 SQVTM, CDR2 ANQGSEA. The CDR3 nucleotides are TGCAGCGTTGAAGTCGCCCGACAGGGGAAGCCCTACGAGCAGTACTTC. It translates to CSVEVARQGKPYEQYF.

This clone occurred a few times. This chain connects TRBV4-2 to TRBJ1-6, with 8 bases fitting TRBD1. Germline CDR1 and CDR2: LGHNA and YNFKEQ. V lost 1 base to trimming and J lost 7 bases; unmatched junction nucleotides: 6. The CDR3 contains 16 residues. CDR3 in amino acids: CASSQASTGANSPLHF. The DNA for the CDR3 is TGTGCCAGCAGCCAAGCCTCGACAGGGGCCAATTCACCCCTCCACTTT.

The CDR3 is CASSPRAASNYGYTF. As DNA, the CDR3 is TGTGCCAGCAGCCCAAGAGCCGCGTCAAACTATGGCTACACCTTC. The V gene is TRBV14, the J gene TRBJ1-2; D is unresolved. The germline V gene has CDR1 SGHDN and CDR2 FVKESK. V was clipped by 4 bases and J by 2 bases, with 14 bases between them. CDR3 length equals 15 residues.

J is TRBJ1-4 and V is TRBV9, with D possibly being TRBD1 (5 bases). Trimming took 0 bases from V and 5 from J, leaving 17 bases between them. Germline V gene data show CDR1 as SGDLS and CDR2 as YYNGEE. CDR3 size: 17 residues. CDR3 sequence (DNA): TGTGCCAGCAGCGTAGGCGTCGGGGGATCTAGAAATGAAAAACTGTTTTTT. It specifies CASSVGVGGSRNEKLFF.

The rearrangement uses TRBV5-6 and TRBJ2-5; 9 bases are shared with TRBD1. The DNA end favors TRBJ2-7, so the J call may be wrong. The V gene's germline CDR1 is SGHDT and CDR2 YYEEEE. The length of the CDR3 is 16 residues. This CDR3 is CASSLGGTGILDEQYF. The CDR3 nucleotides are TGTGCCAGCAGCTTGGGGGGGACAGGGATTTTGGACGAGCAGTACTTC.

The V gene is TRBV30, the J gene TRBJ2-2; weak D call: TRBD2 (6 bases). Germline V gene lookup returns CDR1 GTSNPN and CDR2 SVGIG (reference sequence). The ends were cut back, 1 base at V and 1 base at J, with 13 bases in the middle. This CDR3 has 16 residues. The CDR3 DNA reads as TGTGCCTGGAGTGAAACTAGCTCCCTGAACACCGGGGAGCTGTTTTTT. Translating it yields CAWSETSSLNTGELFF.

The chain uses TRBV5-5 and TRBJ1-2, with 9 bases lining up with TRBD1. V was clipped by 5 bases and J by 2 bases; unmatched bases: 4. Looked up from germline, CDR1 is SGHKS and CDR2 is YYEKEE (reference sequence). The CDR3 spans 14 residues. The CDR3 sequence is CASSTGGRNYGYTF. CDR3 in DNA: TGTGCCAGCAGTACAGGGGGCAGGAACTATGGCTACACCTTC.

The gene calls are TRBV5-4 and TRBJ1-1; 7 nucleotides line up with TRBD1. This CDR3 spans 14 amino acids. V was pared by 4 bases and J by 1 base, with 4 bases of the junction left unmatched. CDR1 is SGHNT, CDR2 YYREEE, per germline (reference sequence). For the CDR3, the DNA is TGTGCCAGCAGCCGACAGGGTACGAACACTGAAGCTTTCTTT. Protein: CASSRQGTNTEAFF.

This chain links TRBV5-1 with TRBJ2-5, with TRBD2 matching 13 bases. The CDR3 loop spans 18 amino acids. CDR1 is SGHRS and CDR2 is YFSETQ in the germline V gene. J was trimmed by 5 bases and V by 3 bases; bases with no gene match: 13. CDR3 in amino acids: CASSSGLAGEPSGETQYF. The CDR3 DNA reads TGCGCCAGCAGCTCCGGACTAGCGGGAGAGCCCTCTGGGGAGACCCAGTACTTC.

V usage is TRBV11-2 and J usage is TRBJ1-2; 8 bases match TRBD1. Germline V gives CDR1 SGHAT, CDR2 FQNNGV. Trimming removed 5 bases from V and 0 bases from J; junction bases left unmatched: 5. The CDR3 totals 15 residues. The chain's CDR3 is CASSKDRGTNYGYTF. CDR3 bases: TGTGCCAGCAGCAAAGACAGGGGAACTAACTATGGCTACACCTTC.

The V and J genes are TRBV5-6 and TRBJ2-7, with a tentative D call TRBD2 (5 bases). Looked up from germline, CDR1 is SGHDT and CDR2 is YYEEEE. Deletions cut 0 bases from V and 5 bases from J, with 18 bases between. This CDR3 region has 16 residues. CDR3 nucleotides: TGTGCCAGCAGCTTGGGAGCAGGCCTAGGAGGAGACGAGCAGTACTTC. This sequence encodes CASSLGAGLGGDEQYF.

This rearrangement joins TRBV30 to TRBJ2-5; 10 bases fit TRBD1. Looked up from germline, CDR1 is GTSNPN and CDR2 is SVGIG (reference sequence). This CDR3 has 15 residues. V was clipped by 0 bases and J by 4 bases; unmatched bases: 5. The CDR3 protein is CAWSVGGQGGETQYF. In DNA form, the CDR3 reads TGTGCCTGGAGTGTTGGAGGACAGGGGGGAGAGACCCAGTACTTC.